This TCR beta chain was profiled in a study of T cells in Graves' hyperthyroidism and ophthalmopathy. Inclusion characteristics of ophthalmopathy patients comprised a Clinical Activity Score of at least 3, a NOSPECS grade of at least 4, and duration under 3 months. 10 ml fresh peripheral blood yielded the PBMCs. TCR beta CDR3 region amplification was performed from RNA transcripts. TCR CDR3 underwent first-round RT-PCR with the HTBI primer set. Via MiXCR, TCRdb re-called the multiplex PCR reads, giving one row per CDR3 protein. The data contain some 500,000 distinct CDR3 sequences, approximately 24% of them singletons. Germline loops: CDR1 SNHLY, CDR2 FYNNEI. CDR3 length: 12 amino acids. V was trimmed by 2 bases and J by 3 bases, leaving 5 bases between them.

This chain links TRBV2 with TRBJ2-7; D call uncertain. The sample taken for sequencing was blood. The receptor comes from a woman aged 25 to 39 with Graves' ophthalmopathy. CDR3 sequence reads: CASSENGYEQYF. In DNA form, the CDR3 reads TGTGCCAGCAGTGAAAATGGCTACGAGCAGTACTTC.